These 18 T cell receptor beta chains share one sample of origin, sequenced in a study of T cell changes during pregnancy in multiple sclerosis. The protocol was immunoSEQ multiplex PCR, while the TCRdb copy is restricted to in-frame clones and leaves out a portion. This sample carries 65,000 to 85,000 clones, approximately 91% of them seen once, and the ten largest clones take 1.4%. Source: peripheral blood, taken in the third trimester of pregnancy. The origin of the receptors is a female donor with multiple sclerosis, enrolled in a pregnancy study.

V and J are TRBV7-9 and TRBJ1-2, with D possibly being TRBD1 (5 bases). The CDR3 sequence is 15 residues long. Trimming took off 4 bases at V and 3 bases at J, with 15 bases between the two ends. Per the germline V gene, CDR1 is SEHNR and CDR2 is FQNEAQ (reference sequence). For the CDR3, the DNA is TGTGCCAGCAGCTCAGCCACAGGAGAAGACTATGGCTACACCTTC. Its protein product is CASSSATGEDYGYTF.

The DNA of the CDR3 is TGTGCCAGCAGCTTGGAACCAGGCGGGGACGCCAGCAATGAGCAGTTCTTC. This sequence encodes CASSLEPGGDASNEQFF. The chain employs TRBV5-8 and TRBJ2-1; the D gene is possibly TRBD2 (6 bases). Trimming took 0 bases from V and 6 from J, leaving 19 bases between them. Looked up from germline, CDR1 is SGHTS and CDR2 is YDEGEE. The CDR3 totals 17 residues.

The V gene is TRBV2, the J gene TRBJ1-2; 7 bases match TRBD1. This CDR3 is built from 14 residues. The V and J ends lost 3 bases and 5 bases, in that order; junction bases with no gene match: 6. The germline CDR1 and CDR2 sequences are SNHLY and FYNNEI. CDR3 sequence (DNA): TGTGCCAGCAGTGATTATAGGGACAGTTATGGCTACACCTTC. Residues: CASSDYRDSYGYTF.

The chain joins TRBV7-8 to TRBJ2-1; 10 nucleotides align to TRBD2. Germline V gives CDR1 SGHVS, CDR2 FQNEAQ. The CDR3 loop spans 17 amino acids. V lost 1 base and J lost 7; bases outside the gene matches: 10. The CDR3 reads CASSLGRAGGLWNEQFF. CDR3 DNA sequence: TGTGCCAGCAGCTTAGGTAGAGCGGGGGGGCTATGGAATGAGCAGTTCTTC. The whole variable domain, filled in from reference TRBV7-8 and TRBJ2-1, reads GAGVSQSPRYKVAKRGQDVALRCDPISGHVSLFWYQQALGQGPEFLTYFQNEAQLDKSGLPSDRFFAERPEGSVSTLKIQRTQQEDSAVYLCASSLGRAGGLWNEQFFGPGTRLTVL.

DNA of the CDR3: TGCGCCAGCAGGTTAGACAGGGACGGCTACACCTTC. This gives the protein CASRLDRDGYTF. The chain links TRBV5-1 to TRBJ1-2, with 7 positions matching TRBD1. Losses at the gene ends were 5 bases for V and 8 bases for J; bases not matched to a gene: 6. There are 12 residues in the CDR3. Germline V lookup: CDR1 SGHRS, CDR2 YFSETQ.

This chain connects TRBV19 to TRBJ1-1, with a possible D match to TRBD1 (5 bases). V dropped 3 bases and J dropped 0 bases, with 14 bases sitting between them. The germline CDR1 and CDR2 sequences are LNHDA and SQIVND (reference sequence). The CDR3 contains 16 residues. CDR3 sequence: CASSIMAGQMNTEAFF. The CDR3, as DNA: TGTGCCAGTAGTATTATGGCAGGGCAAATGAACACTGAAGCTTTCTTT.

The chain recombines TRBV29-1 with TRBJ1-5; D gene unclear. Germline CDR1 SQVTM, CDR2 ANQGSEA. The CDR3 covers 12 residues. V was cut by 4 bases and J by 5 bases, with 9 bases left in between. The CDR3 reads CSVGADDQPQHF. The CDR3 nucleotides read TGCAGCGTTGGGGCAGACGATCAGCCCCAGCATTTT.

The V and J genes are TRBV4-2 and TRBJ1-2; 10 nucleotides line up with TRBD1. This CDR3 is 15 amino acids long. Germline-derived CDR1 and CDR2 are LGHNA and YNFKEQ. Unmatched junction bases numbered 10, after V lost 4 bases and J lost 8 bases. CDR3 amino acids: CASSRWGDRGRGYTF. In DNA form, the CDR3 reads TGTGCCAGCAGCCGATGGGGGGACAGGGGACGGGGCTACACCTTC.

This chain uses TRBV6-5 with TRBJ2-7, with 11 bases fitting TRBD1. This CDR3 comprises 15 residues. The V gene end was trimmed by 8 bases and the J gene end by 3 bases; junction bases not matched to a gene: 9. Germline V gives CDR1 MNHEY, CDR2 SVGAGI. The CDR3 is CASVSGTGGIYEQYF. The CDR3 DNA reads as TGTGCCAGCGTATCCGGGACAGGGGGTATCTACGAGCAGTACTTC.

This sequence joins TRBV12-5 and TRBJ2-1; maybe TRBD1 (6 bases). Per the germline V gene, CDR1 is LGHNT and CDR2 is FRNRAP. The V end lost 4 bases, the J end lost 5 bases, and 21 bases lay between the germline ends. The length of the CDR3 is 17 residues. The CDR3 loop is CASGSPPGQQNNNEQFF. CDR3 nucleotides: TGTGCTAGTGGTTCCCCCCCCGGACAGCAGAACAACAATGAGCAGTTCTTC.

This chain uses TRBV5-1 with TRBJ1-4; D is possibly TRBD1 (6 bases). Germline loops: CDR1 SGHRS, CDR2 YFSETQ. This CDR3 is built from 15 residues. V was pared by 0 bases and J by 2 bases, with 8 bases between. CDR3 nucleotides: TGCGCCAGCAGCTTGGAGAGGGGGACTAATGAAAAACTGTTTTTT. This sequence encodes CASSLERGTNEKLFF.

The genes are TRBV5-1 and TRBJ2-1; perhaps TRBD1 as D (6 bases). The germline CDR1 and CDR2 sequences are SGHRS and YFSETQ. CDR3 length: 18 residues. The V and J ends lost 3 bases and 3 bases respectively, with 22 bases between them. CDR3 loop: CASSWAETGATLYNEQFF. The CDR3 DNA reads TGCGCCAGCAGCTGGGCTGAGACAGGCGCCACCCTCTACAATGAGCAGTTCTTC.

This chain links TRBV11-1 with TRBJ1-1, with D unresolved. CDR1 and CDR2 from the germline V gene are SGHAT and FQDESV (reference sequence). Trimming removed 6 bases from V and 5 bases from J, with 13 bases in between. CDR3 size: 13 residues. CDR3 sequence reads: CASRQQSWTEAFF. Written as DNA, the CDR3 is TGTGCCAGCAGGCAACAAAGTTGGACTGAAGCTTTCTTT. The variable domain in full, with the rest retrieved from reference TRBV11-1 and TRBJ1-1, is EAEVAQSPRYKITEKSQAVAFWCDPISGHATLYWYRQILGQGPELLVQFQDESVVDDSQLPKDRFSAERLKGVDSTLKIQPAELGDSAMYLCASRQQSWTEAFFGQGTRLTVV.

The rearrangement uses TRBV11-3 and TRBJ2-2; possible D gene TRBD2, 6 bases. Deletions cut 5 bases from V and 7 bases from J, with 11 bases between. The CDR3 runs to 13 residues. Germline loops: CDR1 SGHNT, CDR2 YENEEA. This chain's CDR3 is CASSIGTYGELFF. The CDR3, as DNA: TGTGCCAGCAGCATTGGGACTTACGGGGAGCTGTTTTTT.

This sequence joins TRBV15 and TRBJ2-1, with a possible D match to TRBD2 (5 bases). The germline V and J ends were trimmed by 0 bases and 0 bases, with 9 bases remaining between them. CDR1 and CDR2 (germline): LNHNV, YYDKDF (reference sequence). There are 16 residues in the CDR3. The CDR3, as DNA: TGTGCCACCAGCAGAGAGCCGGGGAGCTCCTACAATGAGCAGTTCTTC. Amino acid sequence: CATSREPGSSYNEQFF.

The J gene is TRBJ2-7, the V gene TRBV7-2; possibly TRBD1 for D (6 bases). Germline assignment: CDR1 SGHTA and CDR2 FQGNSA. V gave up 6 bases and J gave up 2 bases, with 11 bases separating them. This CDR3 contains 13 residues. This chain's CDR3 is CASSRGQTYEQYF. DNA for the CDR3: TGTGCCAGCAGTCGAGGACAGACCTACGAGCAGTACTTC.

The CDR3 loop reads CASTFSEEKAFF. CDR3 nucleotide sequence: TGTGCCAGCACCTTCTCCGAGGAGAAAGCTTTCTTT. The chain combines TRBV28 with TRBJ1-1; D gene uncertain. The CDR3 consists of 12 residues. Germline CDR1 MDHEN, CDR2 SYDVKM. Deletions cut 7 bases from V and 9 bases from J, with 15 bases between.

The chain combines TRBV7-2 with TRBJ2-5; 14 bases fit TRBD2. The CDR3 runs 16 residues. The J segment lost 6 bases and the V segment lost 5 bases, leaving 8 bases of the junction unmatched. Per germline, CDR1 SGHTA and CDR2 FQGNSA. The CDR3 region has the DNA TGTGCCAGCAGCCCGCCTGGGACTAGCGGGGGTAAGACCCAGTACTTC. Its translation is CASSPPGTSGGKTQYF.